A selection of T cell receptor beta chains follows, all from one sample in a study of cytomegalovirus exposure and HLA in healthy donors. The method was immunoSEQ multiplex PCR; TCRdb's version includes in-frame clones alone and lacks a portion of them. Of 120,000 or so clones listed, around 82% are singletons. Sequenced material: PBMCs. The source is a woman aged 40-49 years in good health and CMV-seropositive. CDR3s include the opening cysteine and the closing phenylalanine or tryptophan. Each record gives: V gene, J gene, D gene, clone size, CDR3 DNA, CDR3 protein. D genes are given only for firm matches. For some rows the clone size is stated as once, few or many, or as a class when expanded; others skip it.

TRBV27	TRBJ2-7	NA	few	TGTGCCAGCAGTTTAATGCCCAGCTCCTACGAGCAGTACTTC	CASSLMPSSYEQYF
TRBV6-1	TRBJ1-5	NA	NA	TGTGCCAGCAGTGACCGGAGGACGGGCCAATCCCAGCATTTT	CASSDRRTGQSQHF
TRBV28	TRBJ2-3	TRBD1	NA	TGTGCCAGCAGTTGGTTGGGACAGGGATTACCTAGCACAGATACGCAGTATTTT	CASSWLGQGLPSTDTQYF
TRBV9	TRBJ2-7	TRBD1	NA	TGTGCCAGCAGCGTAGATTGGTCGGGACAGGGCTACGAGCAGTACTTC	CASSVDWSGQGYEQYF
TRBV13	TRBJ2-3	NA	NA	TGTGCCAGCAGCTCAAACCCTCTTCCGGGAAGCCCAGATACGCAGTATTTT	CASSSNPLPGSPDTQYF
TRBV6-5	TRBJ2-7	NA	NA	TGTGCCAGCAGTTACTCGACAGCAGTCTACGAGCAGTACTTC	CASSYSTAVYEQYF
TRBV29-1	TRBJ1-1	NA	NA	TGCAGCGTCGCAGGAATGGGGAACACTGAAGCTTTCTTT	CSVAGMGNTEAFF
TRBV19	TRBJ2-1	NA	NA	TGTGCCAGTAGTAGGGGGGAGACAGACTACAATGAGCAGTTCTTC	CASSRGETDYNEQFF
TRBV6-1	TRBJ2-7	NA	NA	TGTGCCAGCACCCCAGGGGCCTACGAGCAGTACTTC	CASTPGAYEQYF
TRBV9	TRBJ1-1	TRBD1	NA	TGTGCCAGCAGCCCCCTCCAGGGGGACACTGAAGCTTTCTTT	CASSPLQGDTEAFF
TRBV7-9	TRBJ2-1	TRBD2	NA	TGTGCCAGCAGCGTTCACGATCTAGCGGGAGGAGGTGAGCAGTTCTTC	CASSVHDLAGGGEQFF
TRBV2	TRBJ1-4	NA	NA	TGTGCCAGCAGTGAAGGACTAAATGAAAAACTGTTTTTT	CASSEGLNEKLFF
TRBV9	TRBJ2-7	TRBD1	NA	TGTGCCAGCAGCGTAGAGCAGGGGGTTAACTACGAGCAGTACTTC	CASSVEQGVNYEQYF
TRBV28	TRBJ1-2	NA	NA	TGTGCCAGCTGCTCGGGGCAGGGGTTGGGGTATGGCTACACCTTC	CASCSGQGLGYGYTF
TRBV14	TRBJ2-7	TRBD2	once	TGTGCCAGCAGCCTAGTACGGGGGGTCGAGCAGTACTTC	CASSLVRGVEQYF
TRBV29-1	TRBJ2-1	NA	few	TGCAGCGTCAGCCCGGGTGGGAGTTCCTACAATGAGCAGTTCTTC	CSVSPGGSSYNEQFF
TRBV29-1	TRBJ2-7	NA	NA	TGCAGCGTTGAAGATCCCCGGGGCTCCTACGAGCAGTACTTC	CSVEDPRGSYEQYF
TRBV30	TRBJ2-1	NA	NA	TGTGCCTGGAGTGTACAATACAATGAGCAGTTCTTC	CAWSVQYNEQFF
TRBV2	TRBJ1-1	TRBD1	NA	TGTGCCAGCACCTGGTTTGGGACAGTTATGAACACTGAAGCTTTCTTT	CASTWFGTVMNTEAFF
TRBV9	TRBJ1-2	TRBD1	NA	TGTGCCAGCAGCGGGGGACAGGGTTTTTCCGAATATGGCTACACCTTC	CASSGGQGFSEYGYTF
TRBV19	TRBJ1-1	TRBD1	NA	TGTGCCAGTAGTATAGTTTTGACAGGGCGGGGCACTGAAGCTTTCTTT	CASSIVLTGRGTEAFF
TRBV28	TRBJ2-7	TRBD1	NA	TGTGCCAGCAGCCCACCAGGGGGCGGGTACGAGCAGTACTTC	CASSPPGGGYEQYF
TRBV21-1	TRBJ1-2	NA	NA	TGTGCCAGCAGCAAAGAAAGGGACAGGGGGGGTGGCTACACCTTC	CASSKERDRGGGYTF
TRBV9	TRBJ2-6	NA	NA	TGTGCCAGCAGCGTAGCATTAACAGGGCTTAATTCTGGGGCCAACGTCCTGACTTTC	CASSVALTGLNSGANVLTF
TRBV15	TRBJ1-2	TRBD1	NA	TGTGCCACCCAGATTGACAGGGGGAAGAACTATGGCTACACCTTC	CATQIDRGKNYGYTF
TRBV19	TRBJ2-7	TRBD1	NA	TGTGCCAGTAGTATTTTGGGACAGGGCGGTTCCGAGCAGTACTTC	CASSILGQGGSEQYF
TRBV6-1	TRBJ1-1	TRBD1	NA	TGTGCCAGCAGTGAAGCGCTCGGAACAGGGGTCACTGAAGCTTTCTTT	CASSEALGTGVTEAFF
TRBV18	TRBJ2-5	TRBD1	NA	TGTGCCAGCTCCCCGACAGGGTCGGGAGAGACCCAGTACTTC	CASSPTGSGETQYF
TRBV5-6	TRBJ2-5	NA	NA	TGTGCCAGCAGCCCTTCTCGACTGGGAGCTTTAGAGACCCAGTACTTC	CASSPSRLGALETQYF
TRBV5-1	TRBJ1-1	NA	NA	TGCGCCAGCAGCTTGGCAGGGGTAGTAGCGGAAGCTTTCTTT	CASSLAGVVAEAFF
TRBV7-2	TRBJ2-1	TRBD2	NA	TGTGCCAGCAGCCGTTCGACTAGCGGGCTTTCCTACAATGAGCAGTTCTTC	CASSRSTSGLSYNEQFF
TRBV7-6	TRBJ2-7	NA	NA	TGTGCCAGCAGCTTAGTTTCTGGACAGAGCTCCTACGAGCAGTACTTC	CASSLVSGQSSYEQYF